The 18 T cell receptor beta chains below all came from one sample that was sequenced in a study of patients and donors after allogeneic stem cell transplantation. TCRdb itself ran the RT-PCR reads through MiXCR, one entry per CDR3 protein. The table has about 200,000 distinct CDR3 sequences, around 40% seen once; the top ten hold around 10%. Source material: blood, either unsorted or a sorted T cell fraction (not recorded which). These receptor sequences come from a human donor who was either an allogeneic HSCT recipient or a stem cell or donor lymphocyte infusion donor (not recorded which). It is not recorded whose cells these are; they may come from a transplant donor.

The chain couples TRBV5-1 to TRBJ1-3, with 9 bases identical to TRBD1. Trimming took 2 bases from V and 2 from J; bases not matched to a gene: 5. CDR1 and CDR2 (germline): SGHRS, YFSETQ. The CDR3 spans 16 residues. The CDR3 reads CASSLLRTGAGNTIYF. The CDR3 nucleotides are TGCGCCAGCAGCTTACTCCGGACAGGGGCTGGAAACACCATATATTTT.

The rearrangement joins TRBV6-5 to TRBJ2-7, with D maybe TRBD2 (5 bases). The CDR3 extends over 17 amino acids. Germline-derived CDR1 and CDR2 are MNHEY and SVGAGI. V lost 0 bases and J 7 bases, leaving 22 bases between the germline ends. CDR3 region: CASSYSFTSPGVREQYF. In nucleotides, the CDR3 is TGTGCCAGCAGTTACTCATTTACTAGTCCAGGCGTTAGAGAGCAGTACTTC.

This clonotype has more than one count but fewer than ten. The chain combines TRBV15 with TRBJ1-1, with D uncertain. Between the trimmed V and J ends, which lost 1 base and 1 base, there was a span of 10 bases. The CDR3 runs 15 residues. Per germline, CDR1 LNHNV and CDR2 YYDKDF (reference sequence). For the CDR3, the DNA is TGTGCCACCAGCAGAGGGTACGCGGGGAACACTGAAGCTTTCTTT. Encoded protein: CATSRGYAGNTEAFF.

J is TRBJ1-6 and V is TRBV3-1; D unclear. V was clipped by 0 bases and J by 3 bases, with 6 bases between them. CDR1 LGHDT and CDR2 YNNKEL come from the germline V gene (reference sequence). This CDR3 has 15 residues. The CDR3 DNA reads as TGTGCCAGCAGCCAAGACGCCGGCTATAATTCACCCCTCCACTTT. Residues: CASSQDAGYNSPLHF.

This clonotype appeared a few times. Mismatch with germline at one junction end may stem from a read error. V is TRBV24-1 and J is TRBJ1-1; tentative D call: TRBD1 (6 bases). The CDR3 has 13 amino acids. The germline V gene encodes CDR1 KGHDR and CDR2 SFDVKD. The CDR3 DNA sequence: TGTGCCACCCTGGATTCCGGGACGGGGGCCTTTGGGTTT. It translates to CATLDSGTGAFGF.

This chain links TRBV4-1 with TRBJ1-1; 7 bases agree with TRBD1. The CDR3 is 15 amino acids. V was clipped by 7 bases and J by 0 bases; unmatched bases: 8. CDR1 is MGHRA, CDR2 YSYEKL, per germline. CDR3 coding DNA: TGCGCCAGCACCCTAAGGGGACAGCTGAACACTGAAGCTTTCTTT. It is translated as CASTLRGQLNTEAFF.

The genes are TRBV20-1 and TRBJ1-6; 7 bases align to TRBD1. The germline V gene encodes CDR1 DFQATT and CDR2 SNEGSKA (reference sequence). V shed 5 bases and J 0 bases; nucleotides not matched to a gene: 4. This CDR3 comprises 15 residues. CDR3 sequence (DNA): TGCAGTGCTCTACAGGGGAGCTCCTATAATTCACCCCTCCACTTT. Translated, it gives CSALQGSSYNSPLHF.

This chain links TRBV4-3 with TRBJ2-4; D gene ambiguous. From germline, CDR1 is LGHNA and CDR2 YSLEER. The CDR3 has 15 residues. The V gene lost 4 bases and the J gene lost 0 bases, with 10 bases spanning the gap. CDR3 residues: CASSPGILAKNIQYF. DNA of the CDR3: TGCGCCAGCAGCCCAGGAATTCTAGCCAAAAACATTCAGTACTTC.

This clonotype was found a few times. This chain uses TRBV7-9 with TRBJ2-6; a possible D gene is TRBD1 (6 bases). Germline assignment: CDR1 SEHNR and CDR2 FQNEAQ (reference sequence). The V gene lost 1 base and the J gene lost 2 bases, with 9 bases spanning the gap. The CDR3 is 16 residues long. CDR3 nucleotide sequence: TGTGCCAGCAGCTTAGGACGGACAGCTGGGGCCAACGTCCTGACTTTC. The encoded protein is CASSLGRTAGANVLTF.

The J gene is TRBJ1-2, the V gene TRBV12-3 or TRBV12-4, with D maybe TRBD1 (6 bases). Deletions cut 5 bases from V and 7 bases from J, with 14 bases between. This CDR3 contains 13 residues. CDR3 residues: CASSLKGGAGYTF. Here the CDR3 DNA reads TGTGCCAGCAGTCTAAAGGGGGGAGCTGGCTACACCTTC.

This clonotype came up a few times. V is TRBV6-1 and J is TRBJ1-2; D is undetermined. Between the trimmed V and J ends, which lost 2 bases and 2 bases, there was a span of 18 bases. Germline assignment: CDR1 MNHNS and CDR2 SASEGT. The CDR3 runs 17 residues. CDR3 in amino acids: CASSESPGRPWNYGYTF. CDR3 bases: TGTGCCAGCAGTGAATCCCCTGGGAGGCCCTGGAACTATGGCTACACCTTC.

This clonotype was observed a handful of times. V usage is TRBV6-5 and J usage is TRBJ2-3; 8 bases align to TRBD2. CDR1 and CDR2 from the germline V gene are MNHEY and SVGAGI. V was pared by 8 bases and J by 7 bases, with 8 bases of the junction left unmatched. The CDR3 spans 13 residues. The CDR3 region has the DNA TGTGCCAGCGGGCGGGGGGTCCCCCATACGCAGTATTTT. This translates into CASGRGVPHTQYF.

This clonotype was counted ten times or more. The chain joins TRBV10-3 to TRBJ1-5, with 7 positions matching TRBD1. Germline values: CDR1 ENHRY, CDR2 SYGVKD. The CDR3 spans 14 residues. V lost 5 bases, J lost 2 bases, and 3 bases stayed unmatched. CDR3 sequence: CAISRQGGNQPQHF. The CDR3 coding sequence is TGTGCCATCAGTCGCCAGGGGGGCAATCAGCCCCAGCATTTT.

This clonotype was picked up a small number of times. The chain links TRBV6-6 to TRBJ1-3; D uncertain. CDR3 length: 17 residues. CDR1 is MNHNY and CDR2 is SVGAGI in the germline V gene (reference sequence). V was shortened by 0 bases and J by 4 bases, with 16 bases between the two germline ends. CDR3 in amino acids: CASSYSLRTGSGNTIYF. CDR3 coding DNA: TGTGCCAGCAGTTACTCACTCCGAACGGGGTCAGGAAACACCATATATTTT.

This clonotype turned up a few times. The rearrangement joins TRBV28 to TRBJ2-1, with TRBD2 matching 9 bases. This CDR3 comprises 16 residues. With V trimmed by 3 bases and J by 5 bases, 8 bases remained unmatched. Germline V gene data show CDR1 as MDHEN and CDR2 as SYDVKM. The CDR3: CASSFGSGGPNNEQFF. The CDR3 region has the DNA TGTGCCAGCAGTTTTGGTAGCGGGGGCCCTAACAATGAGCAGTTCTTC. The variable domain in full, completed from reference TRBV28 and TRBJ2-1, reads DVKVTQSSRYLVKRTGEKVFLECVQDMDHENMFWYRQDPGLGLRLIYFSYDVKMKEKGDIPEGYSVSREKKERFSLILESASTNQTSMYLCASSFGSGGPNNEQFFGPGTRLTVL.

This sequence joins TRBV27 and TRBJ1-5; no definite D call. Looked up from germline, CDR1 is MNHEY and CDR2 is SMNVEV (reference sequence). The V and J ends lost 5 bases and 2 bases respectively, with 13 bases between them. The CDR3 runs to 15 residues. The CDR3 DNA reads as TGTGCCAGCAGTAGGAACAGTGTAGGCAATCAGCCCCAGCATTTT. This codes for CASSRNSVGNQPQHF.

This clonotype occurred a few times. The chain couples TRBV20-1 to TRBJ2-1; maybe TRBD1 (6 bases). V lost 3 bases, J lost 10 bases, and 10 bases lay in between. This CDR3 is built from 11 residues. Germline V gene sequence: CDR1 DFQATT, CDR2 SNEGSKA (reference sequence). In DNA form, the CDR3 reads TGCAGTGCTAGCCCAGGGGACGAGCAGTTCTTC. It translates to CSASPGDEQFF.

This clonotype was detected a few times. The chain links TRBV27 to TRBJ1-2; D perhaps matches TRBD1 (6 bases). Deletions cut 0 bases from V and 8 bases from J, with 10 bases between. The CDR3 covers 13 residues. CDR1 is MNHEY and CDR2 is SMNVEV in the germline V gene (reference sequence). CDR3: CASSLSGGLGYTF. The CDR3 DNA reads as TGTGCCAGCAGTTTATCGGGGGGGCTAGGCTACACCTTC.